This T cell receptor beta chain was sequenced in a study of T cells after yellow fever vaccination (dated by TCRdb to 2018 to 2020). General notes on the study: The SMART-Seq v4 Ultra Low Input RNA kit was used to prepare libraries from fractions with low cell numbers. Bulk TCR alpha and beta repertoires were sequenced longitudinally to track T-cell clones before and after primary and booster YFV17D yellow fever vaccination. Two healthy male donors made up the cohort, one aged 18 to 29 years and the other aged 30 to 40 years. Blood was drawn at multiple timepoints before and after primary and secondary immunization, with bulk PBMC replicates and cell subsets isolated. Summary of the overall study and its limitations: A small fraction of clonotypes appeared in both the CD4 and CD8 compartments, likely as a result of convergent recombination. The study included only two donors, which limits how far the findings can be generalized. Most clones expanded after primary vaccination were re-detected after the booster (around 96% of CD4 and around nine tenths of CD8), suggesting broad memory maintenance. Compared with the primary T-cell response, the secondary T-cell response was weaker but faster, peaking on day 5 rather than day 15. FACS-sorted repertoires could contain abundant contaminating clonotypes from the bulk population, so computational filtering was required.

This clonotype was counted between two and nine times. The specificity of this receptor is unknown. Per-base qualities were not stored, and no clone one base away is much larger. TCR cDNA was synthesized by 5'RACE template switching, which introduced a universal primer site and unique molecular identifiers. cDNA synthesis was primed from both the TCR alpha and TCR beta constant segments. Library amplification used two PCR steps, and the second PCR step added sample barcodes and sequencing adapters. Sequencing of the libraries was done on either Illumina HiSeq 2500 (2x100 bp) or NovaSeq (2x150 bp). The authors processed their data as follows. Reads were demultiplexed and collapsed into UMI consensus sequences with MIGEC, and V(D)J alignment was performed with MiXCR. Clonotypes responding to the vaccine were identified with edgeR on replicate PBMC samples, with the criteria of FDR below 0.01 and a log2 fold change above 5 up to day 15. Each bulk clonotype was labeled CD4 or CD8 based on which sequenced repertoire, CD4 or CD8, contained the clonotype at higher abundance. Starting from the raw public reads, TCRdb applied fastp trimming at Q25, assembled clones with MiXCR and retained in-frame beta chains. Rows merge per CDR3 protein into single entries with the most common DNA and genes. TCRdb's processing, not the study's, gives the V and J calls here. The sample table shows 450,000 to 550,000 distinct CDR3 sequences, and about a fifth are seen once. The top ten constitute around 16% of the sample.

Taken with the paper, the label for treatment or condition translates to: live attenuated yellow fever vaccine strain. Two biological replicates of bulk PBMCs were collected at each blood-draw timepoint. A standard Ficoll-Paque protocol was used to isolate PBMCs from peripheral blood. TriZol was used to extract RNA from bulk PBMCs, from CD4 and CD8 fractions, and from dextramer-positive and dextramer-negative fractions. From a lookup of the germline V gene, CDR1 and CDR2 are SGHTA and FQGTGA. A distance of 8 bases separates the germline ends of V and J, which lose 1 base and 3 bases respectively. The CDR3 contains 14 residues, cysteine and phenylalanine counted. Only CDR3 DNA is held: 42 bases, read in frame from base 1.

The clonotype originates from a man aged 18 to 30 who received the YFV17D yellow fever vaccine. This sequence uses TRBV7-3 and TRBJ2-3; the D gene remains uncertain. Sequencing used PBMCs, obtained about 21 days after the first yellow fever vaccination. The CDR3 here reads CASSLNDGTDTQYF. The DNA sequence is TGTGCCAGCAGCTTAAACGACGGGACAGATACGCAGTATTTT.